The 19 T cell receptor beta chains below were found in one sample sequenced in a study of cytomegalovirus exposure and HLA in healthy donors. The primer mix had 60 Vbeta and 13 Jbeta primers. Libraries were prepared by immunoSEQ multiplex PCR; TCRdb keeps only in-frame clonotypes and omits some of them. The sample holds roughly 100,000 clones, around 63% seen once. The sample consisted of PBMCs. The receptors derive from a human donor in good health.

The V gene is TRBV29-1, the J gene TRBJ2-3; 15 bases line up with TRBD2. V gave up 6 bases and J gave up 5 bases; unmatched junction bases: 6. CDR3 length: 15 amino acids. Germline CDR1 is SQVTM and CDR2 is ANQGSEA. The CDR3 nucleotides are TGCAGCGTATGCGGACTAGCGGGAGGGGGAGATACGCAGTATTTT. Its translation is CSVCGLAGGGDTQYF.

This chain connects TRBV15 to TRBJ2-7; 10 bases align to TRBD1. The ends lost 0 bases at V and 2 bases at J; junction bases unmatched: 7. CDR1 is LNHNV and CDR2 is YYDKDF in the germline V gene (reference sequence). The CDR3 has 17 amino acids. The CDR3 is CATSRDLSGTGAYEQYF. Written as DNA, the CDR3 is TGTGCCACCAGCAGAGATTTGTCGGGGACAGGGGCCTACGAGCAGTACTTC. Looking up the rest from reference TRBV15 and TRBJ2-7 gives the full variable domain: DAMVIQNPRYQVTQFGKPVTLSCSQTLNHNVMYWYQQKSSQAPKLLFHYYDKDFNNEADTPDNFQSRRPNTSFCFLDIRSPGLGDTAMYLCATSRDLSGTGAYEQYFGPGTRLTVT.

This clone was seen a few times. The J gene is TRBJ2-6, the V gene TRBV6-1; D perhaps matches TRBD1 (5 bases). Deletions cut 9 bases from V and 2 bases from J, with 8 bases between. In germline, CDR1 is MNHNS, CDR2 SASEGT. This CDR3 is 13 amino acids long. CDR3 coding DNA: TGTGCCAGTAAGGGGCCTGGGGCCAACGTCCTGACTTTC. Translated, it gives CASKGPGANVLTF.

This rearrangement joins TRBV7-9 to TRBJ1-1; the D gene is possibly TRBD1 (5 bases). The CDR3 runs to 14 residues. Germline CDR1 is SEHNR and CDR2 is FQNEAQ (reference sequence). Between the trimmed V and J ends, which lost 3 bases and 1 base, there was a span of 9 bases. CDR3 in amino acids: CASSFGGWNTEAFF. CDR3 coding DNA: TGTGCCAGCAGCTTCGGGGGTTGGAACACTGAAGCTTTCTTT.

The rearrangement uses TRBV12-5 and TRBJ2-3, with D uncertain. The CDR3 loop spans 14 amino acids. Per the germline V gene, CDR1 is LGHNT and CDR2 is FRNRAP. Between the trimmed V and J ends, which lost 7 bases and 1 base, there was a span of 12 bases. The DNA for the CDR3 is TGTGCTAGTGCTCTTGACTTTGGCACAGATACGCAGTATTTT. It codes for CASALDFGTDTQYF.

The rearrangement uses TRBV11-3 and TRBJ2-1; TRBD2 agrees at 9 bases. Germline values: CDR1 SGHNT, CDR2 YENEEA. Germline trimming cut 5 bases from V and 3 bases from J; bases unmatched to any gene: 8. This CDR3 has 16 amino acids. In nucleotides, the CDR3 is TGTGCCAGCAGCCCTCGAGGTAGCGGGAGCTACAATGAGCAGTTCTTC. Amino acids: CASSPRGSGSYNEQFF.

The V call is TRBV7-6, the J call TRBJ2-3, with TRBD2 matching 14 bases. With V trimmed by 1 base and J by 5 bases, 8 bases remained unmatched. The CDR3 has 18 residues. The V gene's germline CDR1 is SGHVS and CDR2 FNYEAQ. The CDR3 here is CASSLEPGLAGVGDTQYF. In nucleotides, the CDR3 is TGTGCCAGCAGCTTAGAACCGGGACTAGCGGGAGTAGGAGATACGCAGTATTTT.

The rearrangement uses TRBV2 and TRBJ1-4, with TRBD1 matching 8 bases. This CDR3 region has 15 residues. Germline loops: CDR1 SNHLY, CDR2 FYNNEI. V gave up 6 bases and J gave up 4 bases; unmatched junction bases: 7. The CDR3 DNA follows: TGTGCCAGCAGCCCTCTGACAGGGGTTAATGAAAAACTGTTTTTT. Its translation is CASSPLTGVNEKLFF.

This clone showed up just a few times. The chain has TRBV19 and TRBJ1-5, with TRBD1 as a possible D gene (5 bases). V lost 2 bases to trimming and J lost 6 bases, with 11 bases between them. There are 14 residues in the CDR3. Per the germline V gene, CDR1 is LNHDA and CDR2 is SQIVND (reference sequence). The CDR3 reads CASSIQGWGQPQHF. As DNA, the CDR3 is TGTGCCAGTAGTATACAGGGTTGGGGTCAGCCCCAGCATTTT.

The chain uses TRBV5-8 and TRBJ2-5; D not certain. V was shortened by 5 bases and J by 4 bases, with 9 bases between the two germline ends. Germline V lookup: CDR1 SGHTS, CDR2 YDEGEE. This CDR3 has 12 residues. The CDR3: CASSRSRETQYF. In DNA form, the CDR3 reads TGTGCCAGCAGTCGTTCTAGAGAGACCCAGTACTTC.

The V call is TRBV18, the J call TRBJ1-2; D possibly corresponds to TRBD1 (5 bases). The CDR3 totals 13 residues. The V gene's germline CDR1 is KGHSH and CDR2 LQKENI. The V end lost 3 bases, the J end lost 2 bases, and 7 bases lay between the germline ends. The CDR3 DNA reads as TGTGCCAGCTCACCGGACAAAAACTATGGCTACACCTTC. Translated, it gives CASSPDKNYGYTF.

The CDR3: CASSFPGRQETQYF. CDR3 nucleotides: TGTGCCAGCAGCTTCCCAGGGCGTCAAGAGACCCAGTACTTC. J is TRBJ2-5 and V is TRBV7-8, with a possible D match to TRBD1 (5 bases). This CDR3 has 14 amino acids. Per the germline V gene, CDR1 is SGHVS and CDR2 is FQNEAQ. The V end was cut by 3 bases, the J end by 2 bases, with 10 bases between.

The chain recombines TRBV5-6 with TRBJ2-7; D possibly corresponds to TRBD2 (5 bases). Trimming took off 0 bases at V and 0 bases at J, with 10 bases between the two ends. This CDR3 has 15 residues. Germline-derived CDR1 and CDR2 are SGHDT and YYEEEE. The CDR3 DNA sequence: TGTGCCAGCAGCTTGGTCCCAACTAGCTCCTACGAGCAGTACTTC. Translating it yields CASSLVPTSSYEQYF.

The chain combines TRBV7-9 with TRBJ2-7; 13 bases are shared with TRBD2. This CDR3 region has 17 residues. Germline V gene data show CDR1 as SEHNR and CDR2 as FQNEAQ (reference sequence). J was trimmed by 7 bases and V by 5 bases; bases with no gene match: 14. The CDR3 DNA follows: TGTGCCAGCAGCGGATCTACAAGGACTAGCGGGAGAGAAGAGCAGTACTTC. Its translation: CASSGSTRTSGREEQYF.

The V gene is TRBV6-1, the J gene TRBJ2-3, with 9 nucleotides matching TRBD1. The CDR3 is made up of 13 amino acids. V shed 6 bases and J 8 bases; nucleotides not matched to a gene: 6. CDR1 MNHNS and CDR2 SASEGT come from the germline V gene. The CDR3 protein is CASRGQGRGTQYF. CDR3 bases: TGTGCCAGCAGGGGACAGGGTAGGGGTACGCAGTATTTT.

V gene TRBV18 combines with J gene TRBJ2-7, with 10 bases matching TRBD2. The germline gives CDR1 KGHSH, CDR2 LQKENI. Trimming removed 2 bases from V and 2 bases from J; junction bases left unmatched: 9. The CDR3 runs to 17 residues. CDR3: CASSPELAGSGAYEQYF. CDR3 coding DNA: TGTGCCAGCTCACCAGAACTAGCGGGAAGTGGGGCCTACGAGCAGTACTTC. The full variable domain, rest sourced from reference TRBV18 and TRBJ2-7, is NAGVMQNPRHLVRRRGQEARLRCSPMKGHSHVYWYRQLPEEGLKFMVYLQKENIIDESGMPKERFSAEFPKEGPSILRIQQVVRGDSAAYFCASSPELAGSGAYEQYFGPGTRLTVT.

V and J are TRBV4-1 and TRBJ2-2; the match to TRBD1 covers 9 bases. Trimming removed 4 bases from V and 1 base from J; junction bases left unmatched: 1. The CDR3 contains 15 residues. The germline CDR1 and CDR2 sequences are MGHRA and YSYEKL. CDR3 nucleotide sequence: TGCGCCAGCAGCCGGGGACAGGGGAACACCGGGGAGCTGTTTTTT. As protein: CASSRGQGNTGELFF.

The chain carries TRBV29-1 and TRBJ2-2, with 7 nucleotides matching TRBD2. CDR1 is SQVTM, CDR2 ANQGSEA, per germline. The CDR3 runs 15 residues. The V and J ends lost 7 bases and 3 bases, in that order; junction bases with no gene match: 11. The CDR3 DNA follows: TGCAGCGCCAGGCCCGGGACTACGGACACCGGGGAGCTGTTTTTT. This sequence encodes CSARPGTTDTGELFF.

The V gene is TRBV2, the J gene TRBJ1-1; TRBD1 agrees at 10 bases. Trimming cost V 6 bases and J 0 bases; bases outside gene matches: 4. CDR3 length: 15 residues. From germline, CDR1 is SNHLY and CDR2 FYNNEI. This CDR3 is CASSDRGLMNTEAFF. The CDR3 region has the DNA TGTGCCAGCAGCGACAGGGGGCTCATGAACACTGAAGCTTTCTTT.